This TCR beta chain was obtained from a study of Ad26.COV2.S vaccination and SARS-CoV-2 variants. Treatment given: about 20 received Ad26.COV2.S at low or high dose, single or two shots; roughly five received placebo; per-sample allocation not given. Samples came from day 63 after the first vaccine or placebo injection. The data were produced by immunoSEQ multiplex PCR, yet TCRdb's version contains in-frame clones alone and is incomplete. Among a few hundred thousand clones listed, about nine tenths were seen once. The CDR3 contains 16 residues. Trimming cost V 0 bases and J 4 bases, with 14 bases left between them. The germline V gene encodes CDR1 SGHNT and CDR2 YYREEE (reference sequence).

The TCR sequence derives from a person aged 18-65 years who received the Ad26.COV2.S COVID-19 vaccine or a placebo. Here the sequenced sample was peripheral blood, taken in a trial of Ad26.COV2.S vaccine versus placebo. The chain has TRBV5-4 and TRBJ2-1; D remains ambiguous. CDR3 DNA: TGTGCCAGCAGCTTGGACCGCGGCGGTCGATACAATGAGCAGTTCTTC. It translates to CASSLDRGGRYNEQFF.